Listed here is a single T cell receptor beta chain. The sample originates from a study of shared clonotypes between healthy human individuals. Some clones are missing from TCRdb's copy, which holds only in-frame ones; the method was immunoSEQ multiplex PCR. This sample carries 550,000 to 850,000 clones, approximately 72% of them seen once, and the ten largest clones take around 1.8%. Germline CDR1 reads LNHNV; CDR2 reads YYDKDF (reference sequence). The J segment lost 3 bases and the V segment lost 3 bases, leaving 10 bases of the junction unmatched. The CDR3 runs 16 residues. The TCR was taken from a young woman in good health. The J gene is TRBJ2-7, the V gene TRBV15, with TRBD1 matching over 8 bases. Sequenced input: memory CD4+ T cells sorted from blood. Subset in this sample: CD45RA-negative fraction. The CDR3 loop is CATSRTDRDIIYEQYF. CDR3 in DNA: TGTGCCACCAGCAGGACGGACAGGGACATTATCTACGAGCAGTACTTC.